This entry features one TCR beta chain sequence. Antigen specificity is unknown. Via MiXCR, TCRdb re-called the reads, giving one row per CDR3 protein. The table lists about 740,000 distinct CDR3 sequences, 35% of them singletons, with around 3% in the top ten. This sample was included in a study of T cell repertoires in cytomegalovirus infection. Points from the study as a whole: Carriage of CMV together with the relevant HLA was identifiable through cumulative public TCR beta family frequency. Dominant in the ex vivo response were TCR beta clonotypes restricted by HLA-C and specific for CMV.

Trimming pared 6 bases from V and 5 bases from J, leaving 14 bases between. The CDR3 covers 15 residues. Germline values: CDR1 SNHLY, CDR2 FYNNEI. Sequencing input: PBMCs. The rearrangement links TRBV2 to TRBJ1-6; no clear D gene. The receptor's source is a human donor in good health (CMV status not recorded). Some clones in this sample may be carry-over from other donors' samples. CDR3 protein: CASSLTSEHNSPLHF. CDR3 DNA: TGTGCCAGCAGCCTCACTTCGGAACATAATTCACCCCTCCACTTT.